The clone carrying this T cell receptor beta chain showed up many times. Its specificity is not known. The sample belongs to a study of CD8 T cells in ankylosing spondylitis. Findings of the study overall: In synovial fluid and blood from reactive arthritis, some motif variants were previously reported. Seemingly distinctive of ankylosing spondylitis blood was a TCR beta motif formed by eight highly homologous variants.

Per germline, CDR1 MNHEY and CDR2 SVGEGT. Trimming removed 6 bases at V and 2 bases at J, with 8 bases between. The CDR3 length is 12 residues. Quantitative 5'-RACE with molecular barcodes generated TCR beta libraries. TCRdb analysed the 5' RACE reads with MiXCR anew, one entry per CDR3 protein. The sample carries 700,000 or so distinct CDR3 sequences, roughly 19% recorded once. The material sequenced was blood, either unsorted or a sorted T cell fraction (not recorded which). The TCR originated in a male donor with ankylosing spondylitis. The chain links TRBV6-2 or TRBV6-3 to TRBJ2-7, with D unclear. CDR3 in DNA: TGTGCCAGCAGCTCGCCCCCCTACGAGCAGTACTTC. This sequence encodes CASSSPPYEQYF.